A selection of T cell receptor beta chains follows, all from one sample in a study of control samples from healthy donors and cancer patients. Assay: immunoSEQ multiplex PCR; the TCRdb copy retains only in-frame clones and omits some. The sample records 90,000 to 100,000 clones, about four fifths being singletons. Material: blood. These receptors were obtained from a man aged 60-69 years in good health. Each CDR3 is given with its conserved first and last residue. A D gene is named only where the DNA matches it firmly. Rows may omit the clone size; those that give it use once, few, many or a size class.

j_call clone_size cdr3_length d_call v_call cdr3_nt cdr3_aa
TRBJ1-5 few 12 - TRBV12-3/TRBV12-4 TGTGCCAGCAGGATATCAACGGGGCCCCAGCATTTT CASRISTGPQHF
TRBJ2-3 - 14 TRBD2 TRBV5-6 TGTGCCAGCAGCCCGGGGGGGCAGGGAGATACGCAGTATTTT CASSPGGQGDTQYF
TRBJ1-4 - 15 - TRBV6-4 TGTGCCAGCAGTGACTCCGGGAGCCTTAATGAAAAACTGTTTTTT CASSDSGSLNEKLFF
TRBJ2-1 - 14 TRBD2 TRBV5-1 TGCGCCAGTCATTCCCGGACTAGCGGAGATAAGCAGTTCTTC CASHSRTSGDKQFF
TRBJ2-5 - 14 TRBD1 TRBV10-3 TGTGCCATCTCGGGACAGGGGGCGGGAGAGACCCAGTACTTC CAISGQGAGETQYF
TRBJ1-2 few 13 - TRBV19 TGTGCCAGCTCCGGATCTGCCTGGGATGGCTACACCTTC CASSGSAWDGYTF
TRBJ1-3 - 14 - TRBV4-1 TGCGCCAGCAGCCAAGATTCTAGAGGGGACACCATATATTTT CASSQDSRGDTIYF
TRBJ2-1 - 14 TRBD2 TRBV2 TGTGCCAGCAGTTCCGGGACTAGAGTTTCCAAGCAGTTCTTC CASSSGTRVSKQFF
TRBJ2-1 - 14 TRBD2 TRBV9 TGTGCCAGCAGCGTAGTTAGCGGGAACTATGAGCAGTTCTTC CASSVVSGNYEQFF
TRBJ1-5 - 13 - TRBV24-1 TGTGCCACCAGTGAAAAAGGCAATCAGCCCCAGCATTTT CATSEKGNQPQHF
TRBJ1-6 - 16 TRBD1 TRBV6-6 TGTGCCAGCACCCGGACAGGCAGCTCCTATAATTCACCCCTCCACTTT CASTRTGSSYNSPLHF
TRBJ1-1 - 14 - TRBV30 TGTGCCTGGATACAGGTTATCATGAACACTGAAGCTTTCTTT CAWIQVIMNTEAFF
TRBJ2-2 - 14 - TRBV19 TGTGCCAGTAAGGGTCAGGGGAGGGCCGGGGAGCTGTTTTTT CASKGQGRAGELFF
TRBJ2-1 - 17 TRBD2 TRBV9 TGTGCCAGCAGCATATTTTCGACTAGCGGGGGAAACAATGAGCAGTTCTTC CASSIFSTSGGNNEQFF
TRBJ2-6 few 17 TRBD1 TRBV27 TGTGCCAGCAGACCGGGACAGGTGAGCTCTGGGGCCAACGTCCTGACTTTC CASRPGQVSSGANVLTF
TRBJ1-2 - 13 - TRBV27 TGTGCCAGCAGTTTGGGGCAAGGCTATGGCTACACCTTC CASSLGQGYGYTF
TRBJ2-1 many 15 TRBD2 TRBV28 TGTGCCAGCACTCTTCGGGAGGGCGTCCACAATGAGCAGTTCTTC CASTLREGVHNEQFF
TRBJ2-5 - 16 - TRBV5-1 TGCGCCAGCAGCTTGGGGCCGAGGGCAGGTATGGAGACCCAGTACTTC CASSLGPRAGMETQYF
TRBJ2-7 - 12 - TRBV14 TGTGCCAGCAGCCTTTCAGATTACGAGCAGTACTTC CASSLSDYEQYF
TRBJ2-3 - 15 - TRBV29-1 TGCAGCGTTGACGCTGGACAGGGAGGGAGAGATACGCAGTATTTT CSVDAGQGGRDTQYF
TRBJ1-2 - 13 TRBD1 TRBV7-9 TGTGCCAGCAGCTTCCTCGGGACAGATGGCTACACCTTC CASSFLGTDGYTF
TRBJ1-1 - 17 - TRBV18 TGTGCCAGCTCACCACGAGAAGGCGGGGGACGGGACACTGAAGCTTTCTTT CASSPREGGGRDTEAFF
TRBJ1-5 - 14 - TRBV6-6 TGTGCCAGCAGTTACCCGACAGATAATCAGCCCCAGCATTTT CASSYPTDNQPQHF
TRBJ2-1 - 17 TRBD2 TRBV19 TGTGCCAGTAGTCCACGGAGCGGGGGGCTCCTTTACAATGAGCAGTTCTTC CASSPRSGGLLYNEQFF
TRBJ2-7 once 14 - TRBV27 TGTGCCAGCAGTCTTCGGGGGGCCTCCTACGAGCAGTACTTC CASSLRGASYEQYF
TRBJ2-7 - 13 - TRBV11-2 TGTGCCAGCAGCTTAGTGGGTCCGTACGAGCAGTACTTC CASSLVGPYEQYF
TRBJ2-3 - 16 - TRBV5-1 TGCGCCAGCAGCCCGACTGGGGGGGCCCGAACAGATACGCAGTATTTT CASSPTGGARTDTQYF
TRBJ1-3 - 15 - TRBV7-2 TGTGCCAGCAGCTTAGCCGTACCCTCTGGAAACACCATATATTTT CASSLAVPSGNTIYF
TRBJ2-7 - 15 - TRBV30 TGTGCCTGGAGCCCGGGAGACAACCAACGCAACGAGCAGTACTTC CAWSPGDNQRNEQYF
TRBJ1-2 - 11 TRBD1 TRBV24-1 TGTGCCACGCAGGGGGTAGATGGCTACACCTTC CATQGVDGYTF
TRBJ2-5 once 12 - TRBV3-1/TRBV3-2 TGTGCCAGCAGCCAAGTGACAGAGACCCAGTACTTC CASSQVTETQYF
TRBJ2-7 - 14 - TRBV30 TGTGCCTGGAGTATCGGTGCTCAATCCTACGAGCAGTACTTC CAWSIGAQSYEQYF
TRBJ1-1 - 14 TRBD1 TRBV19 TGTGCCAGTAGTCACAGGGGTCTAGTCACTGAAGCTTTCTTT CASSHRGLVTEAFF
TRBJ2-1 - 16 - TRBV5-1 TGCGCCAGCGCACCTCAGGAGGGGGGTTGGAACAATGAGCAGTTCTTC CASAPQEGGWNNEQFF
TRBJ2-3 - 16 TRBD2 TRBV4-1 TGCGCCAGCAGGAGCGGGGGATTTACTAGCACAGATACGCAGTATTTT CASRSGGFTSTDTQYF
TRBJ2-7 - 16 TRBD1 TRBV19 TGTGCCAGTAGTGTTACGTCCGGGACAGGGGGTTACGAGCAGTACTTC CASSVTSGTGGYEQYF
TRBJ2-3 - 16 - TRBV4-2 TGTGCCAGCAGCCAAGAAGGACCAGGGAGCACAGATACGCAGTATTTT CASSQEGPGSTDTQYF
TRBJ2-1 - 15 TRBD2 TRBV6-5 TGTGCCAGCAGCGCCTATGGACTAGATTACAATGAGCAGTTCTTC CASSAYGLDYNEQFF
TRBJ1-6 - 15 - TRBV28 TGTGCCAGCAGTACTTACAGGACAGTTAATTCACCCCTCCACTTT CASSTYRTVNSPLHF
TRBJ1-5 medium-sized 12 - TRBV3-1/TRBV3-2 TGTGCCAGCAGCCTCCGGGTCGGCCCCCAGCATTTT CASSLRVGPQHF
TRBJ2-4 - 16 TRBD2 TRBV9 TGTGCCAGCAGCGCTCTAGCGGGGGGTAAGGAAAACATTCAGTACTTC CASSALAGGKENIQYF
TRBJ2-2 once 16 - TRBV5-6 TGTGCCAGCAGCTTGTTTGTCGGGAGTTGGACCGGGGAGCTGTTTTTT CASSLFVGSWTGELFF
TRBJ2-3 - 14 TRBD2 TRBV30 TGTGCCTGGAGTCTAGCGGCGGTGGCAGATACGCAGTATTTT CAWSLAAVADTQYF
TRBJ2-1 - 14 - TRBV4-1 TGCGCCAGCAGCCAATGGGACACAAACAATGAGCAGTTCTTC CASSQWDTNNEQFF